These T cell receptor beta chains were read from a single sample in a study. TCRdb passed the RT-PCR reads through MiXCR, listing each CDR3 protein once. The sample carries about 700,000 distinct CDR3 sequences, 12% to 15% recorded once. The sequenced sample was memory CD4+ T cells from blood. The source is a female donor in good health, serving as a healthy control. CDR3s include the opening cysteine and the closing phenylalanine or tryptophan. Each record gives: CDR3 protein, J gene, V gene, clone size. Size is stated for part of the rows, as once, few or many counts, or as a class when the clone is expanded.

CASSLGVGSGRTSEQYF,TRBJ2-7,TRBV28,NA
CRLRDSRDTQYF,TRBJ2-3,TRBV20-1,many
CASRSLKGTEAFF,TRBJ1-1,TRBV27,NA
CASSPTGELGNTQYF,TRBJ2-3,TRBV18,many
CSAPDSWETQYF,TRBJ2-5,TRBV20-1,NA
CASSQGVTGNQPQHF,TRBJ1-5,TRBV7-2,NA
CSAPGNLAAAGTDTQYF,TRBJ2-3,TRBV20-1,many
CASADRFLHNEQFF,TRBJ2-1,TRBV6-1,few
CASSSVQVAESDTQYF,TRBJ2-3,TRBV7-3,NA
CASSFRSSGAHGETQYF,TRBJ2-5,TRBV13,NA
CAISDVRLANTGELFF,TRBJ2-2,TRBV10-3,NA
CASSQDGLFQYF,TRBJ2-4,TRBV3-1,once
CASNLWTGAYEQYF,TRBJ2-7,TRBV28,few
CASSHSGRGAYNEQFF,TRBJ2-1,TRBV5-5,few
CASSVGVLIETQYF,TRBJ2-5,TRBV11-2,NA
CASTPGDTSGNQPQHF,TRBJ1-5,TRBV12-3/TRBV12-4,many
CASSQEVGGLGRNSPLHF,TRBJ1-6,TRBV4-3,many
CASSYRKTGNTIYF,TRBJ1-3,TRBV27,many
CASSLQGIGTEAFF,TRBJ1-1,TRBV5-1,many
CASSLGTSGTKIYYEQYF,TRBJ2-7,TRBV5-5,NA
CASHLAGYRTDTQYF,TRBJ2-3,TRBV6-2/TRBV6-3,many
CASRPTGGFGYTF,TRBJ1-2,TRBV6-6,NA
CASSRTAEAFF,TRBJ1-1,TRBV18,many
CASSPRQGPGETQYF,TRBJ2-5,TRBV27,NA